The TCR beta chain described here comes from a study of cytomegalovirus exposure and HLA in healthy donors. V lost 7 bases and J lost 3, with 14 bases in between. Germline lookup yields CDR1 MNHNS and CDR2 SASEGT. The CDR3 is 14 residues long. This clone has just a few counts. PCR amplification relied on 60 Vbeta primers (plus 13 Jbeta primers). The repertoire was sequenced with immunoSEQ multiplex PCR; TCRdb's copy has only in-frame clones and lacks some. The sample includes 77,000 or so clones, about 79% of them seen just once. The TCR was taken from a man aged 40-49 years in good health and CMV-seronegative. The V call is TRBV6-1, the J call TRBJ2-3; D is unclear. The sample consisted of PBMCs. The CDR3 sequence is CASTLTYATDTQYF. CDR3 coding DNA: TGTGCCAGCACTTTGACATACGCAACAGATACGCAGTATTTT.